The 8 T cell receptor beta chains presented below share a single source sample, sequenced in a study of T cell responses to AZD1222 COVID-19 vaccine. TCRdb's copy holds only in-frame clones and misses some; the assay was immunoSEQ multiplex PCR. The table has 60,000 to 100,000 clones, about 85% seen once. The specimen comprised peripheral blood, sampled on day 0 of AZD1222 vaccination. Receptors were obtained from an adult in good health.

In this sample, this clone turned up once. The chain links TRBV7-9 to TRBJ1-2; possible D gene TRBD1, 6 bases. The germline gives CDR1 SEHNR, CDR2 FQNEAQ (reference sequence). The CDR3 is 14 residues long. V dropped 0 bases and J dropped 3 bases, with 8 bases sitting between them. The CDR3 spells CASSLAGADYGYTF. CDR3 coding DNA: TGTGCCAGCAGCTTAGCGGGGGCAGACTATGGCTACACCTTC.

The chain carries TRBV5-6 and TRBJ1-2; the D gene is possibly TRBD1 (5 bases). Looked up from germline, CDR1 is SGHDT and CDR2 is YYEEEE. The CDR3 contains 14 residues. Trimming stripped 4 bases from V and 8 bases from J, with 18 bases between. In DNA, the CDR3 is TGTGCCAGCAGCGGGGCCTTCCCGGCGTACGGCTACACCTTC. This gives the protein CASSGAFPAYGYTF.

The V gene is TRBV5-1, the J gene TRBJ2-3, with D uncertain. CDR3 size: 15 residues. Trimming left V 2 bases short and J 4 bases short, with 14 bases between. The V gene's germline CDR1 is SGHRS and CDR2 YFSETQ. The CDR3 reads CASSFIGMSADTQYF. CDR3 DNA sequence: TGCGCCAGCAGCTTTATAGGGATGTCCGCAGATACGCAGTATTTT. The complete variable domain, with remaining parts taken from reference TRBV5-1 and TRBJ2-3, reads KAGVTQTPRYLIKTRGQQVTLSCSPISGHRSVSWYQQTPGQGLQFLFEYFSETQRNKGNFPGRFSGRQFSNSRSEMNVSTLELGDSALYLCASSFIGMSADTQYFGPGTRLTVL.

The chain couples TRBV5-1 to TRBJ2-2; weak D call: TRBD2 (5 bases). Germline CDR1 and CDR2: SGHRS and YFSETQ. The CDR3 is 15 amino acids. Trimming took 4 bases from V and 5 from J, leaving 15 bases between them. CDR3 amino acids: CASSPGSLATGELFF. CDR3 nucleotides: TGCGCCAGCAGCCCCGGGTCCCTAGCTACCGGGGAGCTGTTTTTT. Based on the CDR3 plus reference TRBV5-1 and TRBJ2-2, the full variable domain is KAGVTQTPRYLIKTRGQQVTLSCSPISGHRSVSWYQQTPGQGLQFLFEYFSETQRNKGNFPGRFSGRQFSNSRSEMNVSTLELGDSALYLCASSPGSLATGELFFGEGSRLTVL.

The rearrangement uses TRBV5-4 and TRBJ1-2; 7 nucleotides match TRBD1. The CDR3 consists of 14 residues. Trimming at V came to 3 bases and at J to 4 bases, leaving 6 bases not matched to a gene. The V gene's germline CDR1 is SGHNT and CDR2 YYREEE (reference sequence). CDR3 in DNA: TGTGCCAGCAGCTGGCAGGGACAGCTCTATGGCTACACCTTC. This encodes CASSWQGQLYGYTF.

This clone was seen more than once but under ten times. As DNA, the CDR3 is TGCAGCGTTGAAGTAGCGGGAGGTCACGACAATGAGCAGTTCTTC. Residues: CSVEVAGGHDNEQFF. The chain recombines TRBV29-1 with TRBJ2-1; 10 bases map to TRBD2. This CDR3 is 15 amino acids long. V was pared by 1 base and J by 5 bases, with 5 bases of the junction left unmatched. Germline CDR1 SQVTM, CDR2 ANQGSEA.

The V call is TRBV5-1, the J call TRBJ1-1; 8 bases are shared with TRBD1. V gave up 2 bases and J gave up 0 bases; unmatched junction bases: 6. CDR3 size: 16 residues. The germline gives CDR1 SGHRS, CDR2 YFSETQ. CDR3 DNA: TGCGCCAGCAGCTTCCGGACAGGGAGCTTGAACACTGAAGCTTTCTTT. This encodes CASSFRTGSLNTEAFF.

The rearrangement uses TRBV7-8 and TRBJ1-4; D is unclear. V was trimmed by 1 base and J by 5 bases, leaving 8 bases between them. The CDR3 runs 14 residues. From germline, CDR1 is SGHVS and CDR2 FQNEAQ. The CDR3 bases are TGTGCCAGCAGCTTAGTCGGCAGGAATGAAAAACTGTTTTTT. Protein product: CASSLVGRNEKLFF.